Listed below are T cell receptor beta chains from one sample, sequenced in a study of response to subunit inactivated influenza vaccine. MiXCR, applied by TCRdb to the RT-PCR reads, yields one record per CDR3 protein. There are around 520,000 distinct CDR3 sequences in the sample; about 25% occur only once, and over 1.5% lies in the top ten. The sequenced sample was CD4+ T cells sorted from PBMCs, obtained around 5 days after vaccination. These receptors were collected from a man aged 45-65 years who received an inactivated influenza vaccine. Each CDR3 is given with its conserved first and last residue. A D gene is named only where the DNA matches it firmly. Clone size is not always given. Where it is, it says once, few, many or a class for expanded clones.

TRBV10-3	TRBD1	-	TRBJ2-7	TGTGCCATCAGTGAGTCACCAGGGGGCTACGAGCAGTACTTC	CAISESPGGYEQYF
TRBV4-2	TRBD2	-	TRBJ2-1	TGTGCCAGCAGCCGGGGGGGGACTAGCGGCTGGTCCTACAATGAGCAGTTCTTC	CASSRGGTSGWSYNEQFF
TRBV7-6	-	few	TRBJ2-3	TGTGCCAGCAGCTTAAGGGTCGGGCCCGGCGATACGCAGTATTTT	CASSLRVGPGDTQYF
TRBV12-3/TRBV12-4	TRBD1	-	TRBJ2-3	TGTACCAGCAGTTTATGGGCAGGGGGCGAAGATACGCAGTATTTT	CTSSLWAGGEDTQYF
TRBV20-1	TRBD2	few	TRBJ2-3	TGCAGTGCTGTTGGACTAGCGGGAGATACGCAGTATTTT	CSAVGLAGDTQYF
TRBV5-1	TRBD2	-	TRBJ2-7	TGCGCCAGCAGCTTCGTATTCAGCGGGGGGCTCAACGAGCAGTACTTC	CASSFVFSGGLNEQYF
TRBV30	TRBD2	few	TRBJ2-1	TGTGCCTGGAACCCGACTAGCGGACACAATGAGCAGTTCTTC	CAWNPTSGHNEQFF
TRBV11-2	TRBD2	few	TRBJ2-1	TGTGCCAGCAGGGCGATAGCGGGAGGGCCTTCGGGGTTCTTC	CASRAIAGGPSGFF
TRBV5-1	TRBD2	few	TRBJ2-2	TGCGCCAGCAGCCCTAGCGGGGTAACCGGGGAGCTGTTTTTT	CASSPSGVTGELFF
TRBV12-3/TRBV12-4	TRBD1	many	TRBJ2-2	TGTGCCAGCAGCCGACAGGGCGCGAACACCGGGGAGCTGTTTTTT	CASSRQGANTGELFF
TRBV29-1	-	many	TRBJ2-5	TGCAGCGGCCGGACCGGCGGAGAGACCCAGTACTTC	CSGRTGGETQYF
TRBV4-1	TRBD2	-	TRBJ2-1	TGCGCCAGCAGCCAACCCCTGCGGGGGGGATCCTACAATGAGCAGTTCTTC	CASSQPLRGGSYNEQFF
TRBV20-1	-	few	TRBJ2-7	TGCAGTGCTCCCCCCAGGGGCTACGAGCAGTACTTC	CSAPPRGYEQYF
TRBV12-3/TRBV12-4	-	many	TRBJ1-2	TGTGCCAGCAGTTTAGCATCGGGGGGTGGCTACACCTTC	CASSLASGGGYTF
TRBV7-3	TRBD2	-	TRBJ2-1	TGTGCCAGCAGCTTAAGGGGGACTAGCGAAAATGAGCAGTTCTTC	CASSLRGTSENEQFF
TRBV29-1	TRBD2	few	TRBJ2-5	TGCAGCGTTGAATTGGCTAGCGGGAGCCAAGAGACCCAGTACTTC	CSVELASGSQETQYF
TRBV5-1	TRBD2	few	TRBJ2-1	TGCGCCAGCAGCCACGGACTAGCGAGTGGTGAGCAGTTCTTC	CASSHGLASGEQFF
TRBV11-1	-	few	TRBJ1-2	TGTGCCAGCAGCTCCGCAGAAAACTATGGCTACACCTTC	CASSSAENYGYTF
TRBV12-3/TRBV12-4	-	few	TRBJ2-7	TGTGCCAGCGGACAACTTATCCACGAGCAGTACTTC	CASGQLIHEQYF
TRBV10-3	-	-	TRBJ1-1	TGTGCCATCAGGTTTGCTCTGGGCACTGAAGCTTTCTTT	CAIRFALGTEAFF
TRBV18	-	few	TRBJ2-3	TGTGCCAGCTCACCACGTGACGCGAGCACAGATACGCAGTATTTT	CASSPRDASTDTQYF
TRBV20-1	TRBD1	-	TRBJ2-2	TGCAGTGCTAGATCCGGGACAGCCAACACCGGGGAGCTGTTTTTT	CSARSGTANTGELFF
TRBV6-1	-	-	TRBJ2-4	TGTGCCAGCAGTGAAGCAGGGTCCTTGGCCAAAAACATTCAGTACTTC	CASSEAGSLAKNIQYF
TRBV6-2/TRBV6-3	-	few	TRBJ2-4	TGTGCCAGCAGTTTCTCTTCCGGGGCGCTCGGCATTCAGTACTTC	CASSFSSGALGIQYF
TRBV4-3	TRBD2	-	TRBJ2-4	TGCGCCAGCAGCCAAGATCCCCCAGCGGGGAAGGTGGCCAAAAACATTCAGTACTTC	CASSQDPPAGKVAKNIQYF
TRBV12-3/TRBV12-4	-	few	TRBJ1-4	TGTGCCAGCAGCGGTACCGGGACAATAACTGAAAAACTGTTTTTT	CASSGTGTITEKLFF
TRBV28	TRBD2	-	TRBJ2-1	TGTGCCAGCAGTTTATCACTAGCGGGGGGATACAATGAGCAGTTCTTC	CASSLSLAGGYNEQFF
TRBV20-1	-	-	TRBJ2-1	TGCAGTGCCCGAGGAGGAGCGGCTGAGCAGTTCTTC	CSARGGAAEQFF
TRBV4-3	-	-	TRBJ1-6	TGCGCCAGCAGCCAAGGCGGGCCTCGGGGACCTAATTCACCCCTCCACTTT	CASSQGGPRGPNSPLHF
TRBV7-9	-	-	TRBJ1-4	TGTGCCAGCAGCGTAGACATTGTGGGTGAAAAACTGTTTTTT	CASSVDIVGEKLFF
TRBV20-1	TRBD2	few	TRBJ2-7	TGCAGTGCTAGGGGGGGACTAGTTTTCTACGAGCAGTACTTC	CSARGGLVFYEQYF
TRBV20-1	TRBD1	-	TRBJ2-5	TGCAGTAGCCGGGACAGGGTGAAAGAGACCCAGTACTTC	CSSRDRVKETQYF
TRBV6-4	TRBD2	-	TRBJ2-3	TGTGCCAGCAGCGAGCGGGGCACTAGCACAGATACGCAGTATTTT	CASSERGTSTDTQYF
TRBV29-1	-	few	TRBJ2-5	TGCAGCGTTGAATTTGGGGGCCAAGAGACCCAGTACTTC	CSVEFGGQETQYF
TRBV5-1	-	few	TRBJ1-2	TGCGCCAGCAGCTGGGGGCCCAGACAGCGGTCTTATGGCTACACCTTC	CASSWGPRQRSYGYTF
TRBV7-9	-	once	TRBJ2-7	TGTGCCAGCAGTGCGACAGGCTTTACTGGGGAGCAGTACTTC	CASSATGFTGEQYF
TRBV5-1	-	-	TRBJ2-7	TGCGCCAGCAGTAGGGGGAGTGGGCCTGGGGACGAGCAGTACTTC	CASSRGSGPGDEQYF
TRBV25-1	TRBD1	-	TRBJ1-1	TGTGCCAGCAGTTCTACACCAACAGGGGTCGCTTTCTTT	CASSSTPTGVAFF
TRBV29-1	-	-	TRBJ2-2	TGCAGCGTTTTGGTGCTCGCGAACACCGGGGAGCTGTTTTTT	CSVLVLANTGELFF
TRBV9	TRBD1	-	TRBJ2-2	TGTGCCAGCAGCGGACAGGGGCGAACCACTACCGGGGAGCTGTTTTTT	CASSGQGRTTTGELFF
TRBV3-1	-	-	TRBJ2-7	TGTGCCAGCAGCCAATCCGGGGCCAGGGGTGAGCAGTACTTC	CASSQSGARGEQYF
TRBV5-5	-	-	TRBJ2-5	TGTGCCAGCACCGCCGTCTTGGGGCAGGAGACCCAGTACTTC	CASTAVLGQETQYF